Reported below is one TCR beta chain. The antigen is unknown. The data stem from a study of shared clonotypes between healthy human individuals. Study-level points and caveats: Non-shared clonotypes displayed generation probabilities falling below those of clonotypes present in all four donors. Several donors showed sharing of approximately 5% of naive CD4 clonotypes.

This table comes from immunoSEQ multiplex PCR, and its TCRdb copy is limited to in-frame clones, with some not included. The sample lists 2 million to 2.5 million clones, 80% to 95% occurring once. This clonotype was sampled from a man younger than 35 in good health. Some clones in this sample may be carry-over from other donors' samples. Sequenced input: naive CD4+ T cells from PBMCs. Subset given: CD45RA+ positively selected.

CDR3 nucleotide sequence: TGTGCCAGCAGATCCGGACAGGGATGGGGCTACACCTTC. Its translation: CASRSGQGWGYTF. The rearrangement uses TRBV28 and TRBJ1-2, with 8 nucleotides matching TRBD1. J gave up 8 bases and V 6 bases, and 8 bases lay outside the gene matches. This CDR3 comprises 13 residues. Germline V lookup: CDR1 MDHEN, CDR2 SYDVKM.